The 25 T cell receptor beta chains presented below share a single source sample, sequenced in a study of blood T cell repertoires in COVID-19. The data were produced by immunoSEQ multiplex PCR, yet TCRdb's version contains in-frame clones alone and is incomplete. The sample lists about 100,000 clones; 80% to 90% were seen once. Sequenced: PBMCs or T cells enriched from blood (not recorded which). The receptors here all came from a woman aged 45-65 years who had recovered from COVID-19.

This chain joins TRBV15 and TRBJ1-1; D gene ambiguous. Per germline, CDR1 LNHNV and CDR2 YYDKDF (reference sequence). The CDR3 spans 13 residues. V lost 3 bases and J lost 10, with 15 bases in between. CDR3 coding DNA: TGTGCCACCAGCAGGCCCGGGAGGGTTGGAGCTTTCTTT. Encoded protein: CATSRPGRVGAFF.

The chain joins TRBV29-1 to TRBJ1-4; D gene unclear. CDR3 length: 12 residues. V gave up 4 bases and J gave up 8 bases, with 11 bases separating them. Looked up from germline, CDR1 is SQVTM and CDR2 is ANQGSEA. The CDR3 DNA reads TGCAGCGTTGGAGACTCCGGGGAAAAACTGTTTTTT. It specifies CSVGDSGEKLFF.

V is TRBV6-5 and J is TRBJ2-3, with D possibly being TRBD2 (6 bases). Germline assignment: CDR1 MNHEY and CDR2 SVGAGI. This CDR3 region has 15 residues. V was shortened by 6 bases and J by 4 bases, with 17 bases between the two germline ends. The CDR3 spells CASSYGGVRPDTQYF. In nucleotides, the CDR3 is TGTGCCAGCAGCTACGGAGGGGTTCGGCCAGATACGCAGTATTTT.

V is TRBV28 and J is TRBJ2-1, with D perhaps matching TRBD2 (6 bases). Trimming took off 3 bases at V and 5 bases at J, with 17 bases between the two ends. Germline loops: CDR1 MDHEN, CDR2 SYDVKM. CDR3 length: 16 residues. CDR3 in DNA: TGTGCCAGCAGTTTCCTTAGCGGAACCCAGCACAATGAGCAGTTCTTC. Translated: CASSFLSGTQHNEQFF.

The chain links TRBV18 to TRBJ2-3, with D perhaps TRBD1 (5 bases). Germline assignment: CDR1 KGHSH and CDR2 LQKENI. The CDR3 is made up of 14 amino acids. V dropped 5 bases and J dropped 3 bases, with 12 bases sitting between them. The chain's CDR3 is CASSDSTETDTQYF. The CDR3 nucleotides read TGTGCCAGCTCAGATTCGACAGAGACAGATACGCAGTATTTT.

With respect to this clone: Other DNA sequences in this specimen translate into the identical CDR3. This sequence joins TRBV7-9 and TRBJ2-7; 12 nucleotides match TRBD2. Germline loops: CDR1 SEHNR, CDR2 FQNEAQ (reference sequence). The CDR3 is 15 residues long. The V and J ends lost 3 bases and 0 bases, in that order; junction bases with no gene match: 0. CDR3 bases: TGTGCCAGCAGCTTGACTAGCGGGAGCTCCTACGAGCAGTACTTC. Translation: CASSLTSGSSYEQYF.

The genes are TRBV4-1 and TRBJ2-7; tentatively, D is TRBD1 (5 bases). CDR3 length: 14 residues. V was clipped by 4 bases and J by 2 bases, with 12 bases between them. Germline V CDR1 and CDR2: MGHRA, YSYEKL. The CDR3 region is CASSLADSTYEQYF. CDR3 nucleotides: TGCGCCAGCAGCCTTGCCGACAGTACCTACGAGCAGTACTTC.

The table lists this clone with a few counts. The rearrangement links TRBV5-1 to TRBJ1-4; D is undetermined. The CDR3 length is 14 residues. Trimming removed 2 bases from V and 5 bases from J, with 10 bases in between. Germline CDR1 reads SGHRS; CDR2 reads YFSETQ. DNA for the CDR3: TGCGCCAGCAGCTTCGGGAGACGGAATGAAAAACTGTTTTTT. Protein sequence: CASSFGRRNEKLFF.

The chain combines TRBV28 with TRBJ2-2; TRBD1 agrees at 7 bases. Losses at the gene ends were 6 bases for V and 4 bases for J; bases not matched to a gene: 5. In germline, CDR1 is MDHEN, CDR2 SYDVKM. This CDR3 spans 14 amino acids. CDR3 loop: CASRPGQPTGELFF. CDR3 nucleotides: TGTGCCAGCAGGCCGGGACAGCCCACCGGGGAGCTGTTTTTT.

The genes are TRBV24-1 and TRBJ1-1; TRBD1 matches 7 bases. Germline CDR1 is KGHDR and CDR2 is SFDVKD. The CDR3 is 15 amino acids. J gave up 4 bases and V 7 bases, and 11 bases lay outside the gene matches. The CDR3 loop reads CATSLTGAGGTEAFF. The CDR3 DNA follows: TGTGCCACCAGCCTAACAGGGGCGGGGGGCACTGAAGCTTTCTTT.

The V gene is TRBV30, the J gene TRBJ2-1; 11 bases line up with TRBD2. CDR1 is GTSNPN, CDR2 SVGIG, per germline (reference sequence). Germline trimming cut 1 base from V and 5 bases from J; bases unmatched to any gene: 7. The CDR3 length is 16 residues. CDR3 nucleotide sequence: TGTGCCTGGAGTGCACCCGGGACTAGCGGCCACAATGAGCAGTTCTTC. Translating it yields CAWSAPGTSGHNEQFF.

V is TRBV28 and J is TRBJ1-1, with 8 bases aligning to TRBD1. The CDR3 contains 15 residues. V was clipped by 3 bases and J by 6 bases; unmatched bases: 9. Germline CDR1 reads MDHEN; CDR2 reads SYDVKM. The CDR3: CASSFLGQGSPEAFF. In DNA form, the CDR3 reads TGTGCCAGCAGTTTTCTAGGACAGGGTTCGCCTGAAGCTTTCTTT.

The chain recombines TRBV7-9 with TRBJ2-3; 7 bases match TRBD1. From germline, CDR1 is SEHNR and CDR2 FQNEAQ (reference sequence). The CDR3 is 17 residues long. V was clipped by 8 bases and J by 6 bases; unmatched bases: 20. CDR3 nucleotides: TGTGCCAGCTCTCCAGGGACAGCCGCTTGGCAGGGTGATACGCAGTATTTT. The encoded protein is CASSPGTAAWQGDTQYF.

The V and J genes are TRBV9 and TRBJ2-2; 7 bases are shared with TRBD2. Losses at the gene ends were 0 bases for V and 2 bases for J; bases not matched to a gene: 4. CDR1 and CDR2 from the germline V gene are SGDLS and YYNGEE. There are 16 residues in the CDR3. CDR3 in amino acids: CASSVGLAGNTGELFF. The CDR3 DNA sequence: TGTGCCAGCAGCGTAGGACTAGCTGGAAACACCGGGGAGCTGTTTTTT.

This clone was recorded a few times. The genes are TRBV5-1 and TRBJ1-5; a possible D gene is TRBD1 (5 bases). This CDR3 spans 14 amino acids. Trimming took 4 bases from V and 1 from J, leaving 9 bases between them. Germline V lookup: CDR1 SGHRS, CDR2 YFSETQ. The CDR3 sequence: CASSPGLSNQPQHF. CDR3 nucleotides: TGCGCCAGCAGCCCAGGGTTAAGCAATCAGCCCCAGCATTTT.

The chain is built from TRBV5-1 and TRBJ2-7; 10 bases line up with TRBD1. CDR3 length: 17 residues. V was pared by 3 bases and J by 3 bases, with 12 bases of the junction left unmatched. CDR1 and CDR2 (germline): SGHRS, YFSETQ. CDR3 DNA: TGCGCCAGCAGCTCGCCCCCGGGACAGGGGACCATCTACGAGCAGTACTTC. Translation gives CASSSPPGQGTIYEQYF.

The chain combines TRBV14 with TRBJ1-1, with no clear D. Germline loops: CDR1 SGHDN, CDR2 FVKESK. The CDR3 sequence is 13 residues long. Trimming left V 0 bases short and J 11 bases short, with 13 bases between. The CDR3: CASSQDRNAKAFF. Here the CDR3 DNA reads TGTGCCAGCAGCCAAGATCGCAATGCGAAGGCTTTCTTT.

The chain couples TRBV19 to TRBJ1-5; TRBD1 matches at 9 bases. CDR1 and CDR2 (germline): LNHDA, SQIVND (reference sequence). V dropped 2 bases and J dropped 5; count of bases not matched to a gene: 7. The CDR3 runs to 16 residues. The CDR3 protein is CASSIKSDRGDQPQHF. CDR3 coding DNA: TGTGCCAGTAGTATAAAATCGGACAGGGGAGATCAGCCCCAGCATTTT.

Concerning this clone itself: Mismatch with germline at one junction end may stem from a read error. The rearrangement joins TRBV3-1 (or the pseudogene TRBV3-2) to TRBJ2-5; 8 bases map to TRBD2. Germline CDR1 reads LGHDT; CDR2 reads YNNKEL (reference sequence). This CDR3 contains 12 residues. In nucleotides, the CDR3 is TGTGCCAGCAGCCAAAGAGCGGGGGCCCCACACTTC. Its protein is CASSQRAGAPHF.

The V gene is TRBV27, the J gene TRBJ1-1; D remains ambiguous. This CDR3 has 14 amino acids. V dropped 2 bases and J dropped 4 bases, with 11 bases sitting between them. CDR1 is MNHEY and CDR2 is SMNVEV in the germline V gene (reference sequence). The CDR3 reads CASSLVGRSTEAFF. The CDR3 DNA reads as TGTGCCAGCAGTTTAGTGGGCCGCAGCACTGAAGCTTTCTTT.

V is TRBV5-1 and J is TRBJ2-2, with D perhaps matching TRBD1 (6 bases). The CDR3 is 16 amino acids. Germline values: CDR1 SGHRS, CDR2 YFSETQ. V lost 0 bases and J 1 base, leaving 10 bases between the germline ends. The chain's CDR3 is CASSLVPGENTGELFF. The CDR3 coding sequence is TGCGCCAGCAGCTTGGTCCCAGGGGAGAACACCGGGGAGCTGTTTTTT.

The CDR3 spells CASSLAPLVLAGRETQYF. The DNA for the CDR3 is TGTGCCAGCAGCTTAGCGCCCCTTGTACTAGCGGGAAGGGAGACCCAGTACTTC. The genes are TRBV7-9 and TRBJ2-5; 10 nucleotides line up with TRBD2. After removal of 0 bases from V and 5 bases from J, the junction contained 12 bases not matched to a gene. Germline V lookup: CDR1 SEHNR, CDR2 FQNEAQ (reference sequence). This CDR3 region has 18 residues.

The chain joins TRBV5-4 to TRBJ2-5; the D gene is possibly TRBD1 (7 bases). Trimming shortened V by 4 bases and J by 0 bases, and 16 bases separated the two germline ends. CDR3 size: 16 residues. Germline V gene lookup returns CDR1 SGHNT and CDR2 YYREEE (reference sequence). This CDR3 reads CASSVYPGGYQETQYF. CDR3 nucleotides: TGTGCCAGCAGCGTGTATCCAGGGGGGTACCAAGAGACCCAGTACTTC.

The chain couples TRBV9 to TRBJ1-2; 7 nucleotides match TRBD1. The J segment lost 2 bases and the V segment lost 0 bases, leaving 4 bases of the junction unmatched. This CDR3 spans 15 amino acids. The germline V gene has CDR1 SGDLS and CDR2 YYNGEE. This CDR3 reads CASSVGQGVNYGYTF. The CDR3 DNA reads as TGTGCCAGCAGCGTAGGGCAGGGGGTAAACTATGGCTACACCTTC.

This chain uses TRBV3-1 (or the pseudogene TRBV3-2) with TRBJ2-2; perhaps TRBD2 as D (6 bases). This CDR3 is built from 16 residues. Germline CDR1 reads LGHDT; CDR2 reads YNNKEL (reference sequence). The V end lost 3 bases, the J end lost 2 bases, and 13 bases lay between the germline ends. CDR3 residues: CASSQVSGSNTGELFF. CDR3 coding DNA: TGTGCCAGCAGCCAGGTTAGCGGCTCCAACACCGGGGAGCTGTTTTTT.